The present TCR beta chain was sequenced within a study of T cells in Graves' hyperthyroidism and ophthalmopathy. RNA transcripts gave rise to amplified TCR beta CDR3 regions. Carried out on the TCR CDR3, a first-round RT-PCR used the HTBI primer set. Via MiXCR, TCRdb re-called the multiplex PCR reads, giving one row per CDR3 protein. Of hundreds of thousands of distinct CDR3 sequences detected, roughly 15% appear once; the ten largest clones hold under 15%. Any patient presenting with uncontrolled infection, other autoimmune disease, pregnancy or lactation was left out. The diagnostic basis comprised clinical symptoms, serum thyroxine and TRAb, thyroid ultrasound and orbital computed tomography. This CDR3 region has 13 residues. V gave up 7 bases and J gave up 1 base, with 10 bases separating them. Germline CDR1 LNHDA, CDR2 SQIVND (reference sequence). This clonotype was seen a handful of times.

The specimen was blood. The chain links TRBV19 to TRBJ1-1; unclear D gene. This receptor was obtained from a man between 18 and 35 years old with Graves' ophthalmopathy. The CDR3 DNA sequence: TGTGCCAGTAAGGCGGGCTGGAACACTGAAGCTTTCTTT. Amino acids: CASKAGWNTEAFF.